Listed here are 3 T cell receptor beta chains from one sample, sequenced in a study of metastatic and nonmetastatic thyroid tumors. TCRdb reassembled clones from the PCR reads with MiXCR. The table lists some 15,000 clones, about 25% of them singletons. Patients had received no treatment of any kind before thyroid surgery. The specimen was adjacent normal tissue. Receptors were obtained from a female donor with papillary thyroid cancer or a benign thyroid nodule (not recorded which). Some clones in this sample may be carry-over from other donors' samples.

V gene TRBV7-3 combines with J gene TRBJ2-5; 9 positions match TRBD1. Germline-derived CDR1 and CDR2 are SGHTA and FQGTGA. This CDR3 has 14 amino acids. V shed 5 bases and J 5 bases; nucleotides not matched to a gene: 6. The CDR3 DNA sequence: TGTGCCAGCAGCGTTACAGGGGGCGCGGAGACCCAGTACTTC. It yields the protein CASSVTGGAETQYF.

This clone was found a few times. The CDR3 nucleotides read TGTGCCAGCAGTTTATCAGCGGACTATGGCTACACCTTC. This sequence encodes CASSLSADYGYTF. The rearrangement joins TRBV12-3 or TRBV12-4 to TRBJ1-2; D is unclear. The V end was cut by 2 bases, the J end by 3 bases, with 7 bases between. The CDR3 has 13 amino acids.

The genes are TRBV5-1 and TRBJ2-7; weak D call: TRBD1 (6 bases). Trimming left V 4 bases short and J 1 base short, with 15 bases between. Germline V CDR1 and CDR2: SGHRS, YFSETQ. The CDR3 has 15 amino acids. The DNA for the CDR3 is TGCGCCAGCAGCCGAGACAGGTCCGGGTCCTACGAGCAGTACTTC. This gives the protein CASSRDRSGSYEQYF.